A selection of T cell receptor beta chains follows, all from one sample in a study of blood T cell repertoires in COVID-19. The data were produced by immunoSEQ multiplex PCR, yet TCRdb's version contains in-frame clones alone and is incomplete. Of fewer than 250,000 clones in the sample, 92% were seen once. What was sequenced was peripheral blood. The origin of the receptors is a man in his thirties or forties with acute or convalescent COVID-19. CDR3s include the opening cysteine and the closing phenylalanine or tryptophan. A D gene is named only where the DNA matches it firmly. A clone size is listed for some rows: how often the clone was seen (once, few, many), or a class if it is expanded.

v_gene,d_gene,j_gene,abundance,CDR3nt,CDR3aa
TRBV3-1/TRBV3-2,NA,TRBJ2-2,few,TGTGCCAGCAGCACACTGAGCGCCGGGGAGCTGTTTTTT,CASSTLSAGELFF
TRBV29-1,NA,TRBJ1-1,NA,TGCAGCGTTGTTGGGGAGACTGAAGCTTTCTTT,CSVVGETEAFF
TRBV6-5,TRBD2,TRBJ2-3,NA,TGTGCCACACTCAGGGCGGGGGGCCCAGATACGCAGTATTTT,CATLRAGGPDTQYF
TRBV9,TRBD1,TRBJ2-1,NA,TGTGCCAGCAGCGTAGGAAGTGGGACAGGGACAAATGAGCAGTTCTTC,CASSVGSGTGTNEQFF
TRBV4-1,NA,TRBJ2-2,NA,TGCGCCAGCAGCCAAGATGTTGCCCTGGTCCGGTCTGGGGAGCTGTTTTTT,CASSQDVALVRSGELFF
TRBV3-1/TRBV3-2,NA,TRBJ1-5,NA,TGTGCCAGCAGCCATCAGGGAGGGGATCAGCCCCAGCATTTT,CASSHQGGDQPQHF
TRBV5-1,TRBD2,TRBJ2-7,NA,TGCGCCAGCAGCGTAACTCTAGCGGGAGGGCCCCTCCACGAGCAGTACTTC,CASSVTLAGGPLHEQYF
TRBV5-4,TRBD1,TRBJ2-2,NA,TGTGCCAGCAGCTTGGCACCCTGGACAGGGGGCGACACCGGGGAGCTGTTTTTT,CASSLAPWTGGDTGELFF
TRBV5-4,TRBD2,TRBJ2-7,NA,TGTGCCAGCAGCTTGGCGGGGGGGTTGGCCCCCTACGAGCAGTACTTC,CASSLAGGLAPYEQYF
TRBV28,NA,TRBJ2-7,NA,TGTGCCAGCAGTTTAGGAGCGGATCTTTACGAGCAGTACTTC,CASSLGADLYEQYF
TRBV6-6,NA,TRBJ1-5,NA,TGTGCCAGCAGTTACGGGGAGGGTCAGCCCCAGCATTTT,CASSYGEGQPQHF
TRBV5-4,NA,TRBJ2-1,few,TGTGCCAGCAGCTTGGGGGGGACTTTCCCGTACAATGAGCAGTTCTTC,CASSLGGTFPYNEQFF
TRBV5-4,TRBD1,TRBJ2-1,NA,TGTGCCAGCAGCCGGTTGGACAGGGGACCCAACAATGAGCAGTTCTTC,CASSRLDRGPNNEQFF
TRBV4-1,NA,TRBJ1-1,NA,TGCGCCAGCAGCCAAGTTAGGCCGGGAGGGGCTTTCTTT,CASSQVRPGGAFF
TRBV5-1,NA,TRBJ2-1,NA,TGCGCCAGCAGCTGGGCGACTGAGCAGTTCTTC,CASSWATEQFF
TRBV28,NA,TRBJ1-6,NA,TGTGCCAGCAGTCCGAACAGGGTATATTCACCCCTCCACTTT,CASSPNRVYSPLHF
TRBV18,NA,TRBJ2-7,once,TGTGCCAGCTCACCAAACGAAGGGGGAAGGAGCTCCTACGAGCAGTACTTC,CASSPNEGGRSSYEQYF
TRBV28,NA,TRBJ1-2,NA,TGTGCCAGCAGATCGGCAGGGCCCCAAGGCTACACCTTC,CASRSAGPQGYTF